A selection of T cell receptor beta chains follows, all from one sample in a study of OX40 agonist ivuxolimab in advanced cancers. Libraries were prepared by immunoSEQ multiplex PCR; TCRdb keeps only in-frame clonotypes and omits some of them. The sample comprises approximately 92,000 clones, roughly 94% of which are singletons, and 0.15% to 0.2% rests with the top ten. The starting material was CD4+ or CD8+ T cells sorted from blood, obtained in a trial of the OX40 agonist ivuxolimab. All receptors derive from an adult with an advanced solid tumor such as melanoma, head and neck, liver or kidney cancer. Both conserved end residues are part of each CDR3. Fields, in order: J gene, V gene, clone size, D gene, CDR3 DNA, CDR3 protein. A D gene is named only where the DNA matches it firmly. Clone sizes are given selectively: once, few, many, or a class where the clone is expanded.

TRBJ1-3 TRBV4-2 - - TGTGCCAGCAGCCAAGATAGGTCACTCCCTGGAAACACCATATATTTT CASSQDRSLPGNTIYF
TRBJ1-5 TRBV7-2 - - TGTGCCAGCAGCTTATCAGGGCCCGGGAATCAGCCCCAGCATTTT CASSLSGPGNQPQHF
TRBJ1-2 TRBV4-1 - - TGCGCCAGCAGCCCCGGGGTTAACTATGGCTACACCTTC CASSPGVNYGYTF
TRBJ1-5 TRBV19 - TRBD1 TGTGCCAGTAGTAACCCCGGGGACAGGGGATTCAATCAGCCCCAGCATTTT CASSNPGDRGFNQPQHF
TRBJ1-2 TRBV5-4 - - TGTGCCAGCAGCCCATCGACCGCTAACTATGGCTACACCTTC CASSPSTANYGYTF
TRBJ2-1 TRBV6-5 - TRBD2 TGTGCCAGCAGTTCCTTCTCGGCGGGAGGGGGCAATGAGCAGTTCTTC CASSSFSAGGGNEQFF
TRBJ2-7 TRBV4-2 - - TGTGCCAGCAGCCAAGTTAGTGGAGGGCCCAGTAGTAGCGGCGCCTACGAGCAGTACTTC CASSQVSGGPSSSGAYEQYF
TRBJ2-7 TRBV2 - TRBD2 TGTGCCAGCAGTTCCCGTGGGGGGGAAATAAGCTCCTACGAGCAGTACTTC CASSSRGGEISSYEQYF
TRBJ2-7 TRBV7-2 - - TGTGCCAGCAGTCCCTCCGGGACTGCCTACGAGCAGTACTTC CASSPSGTAYEQYF
TRBJ1-3 TRBV7-2 once - TGTGCCAGCAGCCGGACGCAGTATTCCGGAAACACCATATATTTT CASSRTQYSGNTIYF
TRBJ1-2 TRBV7-9 - TRBD1 TGTGCCAGCAGCTTGACAGGGGGCGGCCGAGCGGAGTATGGCTACACCTTC CASSLTGGGRAEYGYTF
TRBJ1-2 TRBV5-1 - TRBD1 TGCGCCAGCACCCTAGGGACAGCTAACTATGGCTACACCTTC CASTLGTANYGYTF
TRBJ2-3 TRBV5-1 - - TGCGCCAGCCAGGGGGGGCCCTCCACAGATACGCAGTATTTT CASQGGPSTDTQYF
TRBJ2-3 TRBV6-1 - TRBD2 TGTGCCAGCAGTGACCTCCCACTAGCGGGAGGACGCGATACGCAGTATTTT CASSDLPLAGGRDTQYF
TRBJ2-2 TRBV6-1 few TRBD2 TGTGCCAGCAGTGAAGTGAGCGGGATCCCCCCCGGGGAGCTGTTTTTT CASSEVSGIPPGELFF
TRBJ2-7 TRBV28 - - TGTGCCAGCACCACGGGCTTACCAACCTACGAGCAGTACTTC CASTTGLPTYEQYF
TRBJ2-5 TRBV4-1 - TRBD2 TGCGCCAGCAGCCAAGGGATGGTCGGGGGGTTCCAAGAGACCCAGTACTTC CASSQGMVGGFQETQYF
TRBJ1-2 TRBV28 - - TGTGCCAGCAGTCCCCTATCCTATGGCTACACCTTC CASSPLSYGYTF
TRBJ2-1 TRBV6-5 - - TGTGCCAGCAGTTACGGGGTTATCCCCAATGAGCAGTTCTTC CASSYGVIPNEQFF
TRBJ2-5 TRBV2 - TRBD2 TGTGCCAGCATTCGACTAGCGGGGACCCGGGGGGAGACCCAGTACTTC CASIRLAGTRGETQYF
TRBJ1-5 TRBV7-2 - - TGTGCCAGCAGCTTACTGGCAGAACTCAATCAGCCCCAGCATTTT CASSLLAELNQPQHF
TRBJ2-7 TRBV18 - TRBD1 TGTGCCAGCTCACCACCATCGGGACAGGGGATAAGGGAGCAGTACTTC CASSPPSGQGIREQYF
TRBJ2-3 TRBV5-6 - - TGTGCCAGCAGCTTGTCGTTGGCCCTGGCGGAAGATACGCAGTATTTT CASSLSLALAEDTQYF
TRBJ1-3 TRBV5-5 - - TGTGCCAGCAGCTTGACAGACTTCTCTGGAAACACCATATATTTT CASSLTDFSGNTIYF
TRBJ2-7 TRBV5-1 - TRBD1 TGCGCCAGCAGCGAACTGACAGGGGGTCCAAACGAGCAGTACTTC CASSELTGGPNEQYF
TRBJ1-5 TRBV7-2 once - TGTGCCAGCAGGAAGAGGGACGGTCGGCCCCAGCATTTT CASRKRDGRPQHF
TRBJ2-3 TRBV7-9 - TRBD2 TGTGCCAGCAGCTCAGGACTAGCGGGGACAGATACGCAGTATTTT CASSSGLAGTDTQYF
TRBJ2-3 TRBV4-1 - - TGCGCCAGCAGCTACCGGGACGGGAGCACAGATACGCAGTATTTT CASSYRDGSTDTQYF
TRBJ2-3 TRBV6-5 - TRBD1 TGTGCCAGCACCACTAGGAGAGGGGGCGCAGATACGCAGTATTTT CASTTRRGGADTQYF
TRBJ2-3 TRBV13 - TRBD2 TGTGCCAGCAGCTTTGCTAGCGGGGGGTGGACAGATACGCAGTATTTT CASSFASGGWTDTQYF
TRBJ1-4 TRBV5-1 - TRBD1 TGCGCCAGCAGTTCCGGGACAGGGGATCGGGTCATTAATGAAAAACTGTTTTTT CASSSGTGDRVINEKLFF
TRBJ1-2 TRBV6-1 - - TGTGCCAGCAGGGGGCTCTATGGCTACACCTTC CASRGLYGYTF
TRBJ1-2 TRBV7-9 - TRBD1 TGTGCCAGCAGCCCGGACAGGGGGACTGGCTACACCTTC CASSPDRGTGYTF
TRBJ2-7 TRBV15 - - TGTGCCACCAGCAGGTATGAAGGCGAGCAGTACTTC CATSRYEGEQYF
TRBJ1-5 TRBV7-8 - - TGTGCCAGCAGCCCGGTAGCGGGCAGCGCGCATTTT CASSPVAGSAHF
TRBJ1-3 TRBV13 - - TGTGCCAGCAGCTTAAATAGGTGGGGATCTGGAAACACCATATATTTT CASSLNRWGSGNTIYF